The next 32 T cell receptor beta chains were all read from a single sample in a study of T cell clones after liver transplantation. Clones were sequenced by immunoSEQ multiplex PCR, and TCRdb holds only the in-frame ones, with some missing. The repertoire has roughly 53,000 clones, roughly three quarters of them found once; the top ten carry 7.5% to 10%. Sample: CD4+ T cells from blood, taken at the 22-month timepoint. These receptors all stem from a human patient who received a liver transplant. Certain T cells may be donor cells from the graft.

This clone came up a few times. This rearrangement joins TRBV4-2 to TRBJ1-4, with TRBD1 matching over 8 bases. CDR1 and CDR2 from the germline V gene are LGHNA and YNFKEQ. CDR3 length: 16 amino acids. V dropped 7 bases and J dropped 4; count of bases not matched to a gene: 11. The CDR3 DNA reads TGTGCCAGCAAGGACCGTCGGGGGACAGGTAATGAAAAACTGTTTTTT. Protein product: CASKDRRGTGNEKLFF.

The chain recombines TRBV25-1 with TRBJ2-1; 9 bases fit TRBD2. Germline-derived CDR1 and CDR2 are MGHDK and SYGVNS. The V segment lost 2 bases and the J segment 1 base; nucleotides outside the gene matches: 3. This CDR3 has 16 residues. The CDR3 sequence is CASSEGRGGSYNEQFF. For the CDR3, the DNA is TGTGCCAGCAGTGAAGGGCGGGGGGGTTCCTACAATGAGCAGTTCTTC.

This sequence joins TRBV28 and TRBJ2-1, with D possibly matching TRBD2 (6 bases). V shed 11 bases and J shed 8 bases, with 19 bases lying between them. The CDR3 is 13 residues long. Germline V gene lookup returns CDR1 MDHEN and CDR2 SYDVKM. CDR3 DNA: TGTGCCCGAGGCTCCGGGGGTAGGGATGAGCAGTTCTTC. Its translation: CARGSGGRDEQFF.

V and J are TRBV27 and TRBJ2-7; a weak D match, TRBD1 (6 bases). Germline V gene sequence: CDR1 MNHEY, CDR2 SMNVEV (reference sequence). This CDR3 is built from 15 residues. V gave up 7 bases and J gave up 2 bases, with 18 bases separating them. CDR3 in DNA: TGTGCCAGCATCCTATCCTACAGGGACACCTACGAGCAGTACTTC. Translation: CASILSYRDTYEQYF.

The chain uses TRBV6-1 and TRBJ1-5; the D is unclear. Trimming pared 5 bases from V and 6 bases from J, leaving 14 bases between. This CDR3 is built from 14 residues. CDR1 is MNHNS and CDR2 is SASEGT in the germline V gene. The CDR3 region is CASSRQDPSQPQHF. The DNA for the CDR3 is TGTGCCAGCAGTCGTCAGGATCCTAGTCAGCCCCAGCATTTT.

J is TRBJ2-1 and V is TRBV9; 11 bases are shared with TRBD1. From germline, CDR1 is SGDLS and CDR2 YYNGEE. The CDR3 has 18 amino acids. The junction had 20 bases not matched to a gene; V was cut back by 0 bases and J by 15 bases. The CDR3 here is CASSVGQGVRTGGSGRFF. In nucleotides, the CDR3 is TGTGCCAGCAGCGTAGGTCAAGGGGTGAGGACAGGGGGCTCGGGTCGGTTCTTC.

The V call is TRBV18, the J call TRBJ2-3, with no clear D. Germline V gene data show CDR1 as KGHSH and CDR2 as LQKENI. V was trimmed by 2 bases and J by 5 bases, leaving 2 bases between them. The CDR3 runs to 11 residues. The CDR3 reads CASSPKDTQYF. The CDR3 nucleotides are TGTGCCAGCTCACCAAAAGATACGCAGTATTTT.

This clone appeared a single time. V usage is TRBV11-2 and J usage is TRBJ2-7; D gene unclear. The CDR3 covers 15 residues. Trimming took 0 bases from V and 3 from J, leaving 12 bases between them. CDR1 and CDR2 from the germline V gene are SGHAT and FQNNGV. As DNA, the CDR3 is TGTGCCAGCAGCTTAGATTTTGACGCCGTCTACGAGCAGTACTTC. Translation: CASSLDFDAVYEQYF.

This clone occurred once. This sequence joins TRBV6-5 and TRBJ1-1; 11 nucleotides align to TRBD1. The junction had 6 bases not matched to a gene; V was cut back by 6 bases and J by 3 bases. The CDR3 totals 15 residues. Per the germline V gene, CDR1 is MNHEY and CDR2 is SVGAGI. CDR3 sequence reads: CASRGTGGIDTEAFF. The CDR3 coding sequence is TGTGCCAGCAGGGGGACAGGGGGTATCGACACTGAAGCTTTCTTT.

The chain carries TRBV6-1 and TRBJ1-4; D is unclear. The germline V and J ends were trimmed by 4 bases and 8 bases, with 14 bases remaining between them. The CDR3 contains 14 residues. CDR1 is MNHNS and CDR2 is SASEGT in the germline V gene. CDR3 in amino acids: CASSGTGRLEKLFF. The CDR3 region has the DNA TGTGCCAGCAGTGGGACGGGTCGTTTAGAAAAACTGTTTTTT.

The chain has TRBV18 and TRBJ2-5, with TRBD1 identical over 7 bases. This CDR3 region has 16 residues. Trimming removed 3 bases from V and 5 bases from J; junction bases left unmatched: 12. Germline V gene data show CDR1 as KGHSH and CDR2 as LQKENI. The CDR3 DNA reads as TGTGCCAGCTCACCCTTAGGACAGGTCAGAATGGAGACCCAGTACTTC. Translated, it gives CASSPLGQVRMETQYF. Supplemented by reference TRBV18 and TRBJ2-5, the full variable domain reads NAGVMQNPRHLVRRRGQEARLRCSPMKGHSHVYWYRQLPEEGLKFMVYLQKENIIDESGMPKERFSAEFPKEGPSILRIQQVVRGDSAAYFCASSPLGQVRMETQYFGPGTRLLVL.

This clone showed up just a few times. The V and J genes are TRBV6-1 and TRBJ1-5; D unclear. The CDR3 is made up of 16 amino acids. The germline V and J ends were trimmed by 4 bases and 3 bases, with 16 bases remaining between them. Germline V CDR1 and CDR2: MNHNS, SASEGT. The CDR3 region is CASSGRQGSSNQPQHF. CDR3 sequence (DNA): TGTGCCAGCAGTGGACGACAAGGAAGCTCCAATCAGCCCCAGCATTTT.

V usage is TRBV10-2 and J usage is TRBJ1-1; D uncertain. Trimming removed 6 bases from V and 0 bases from J, with 14 bases in between. The CDR3 covers 15 residues. Germline V lookup: CDR1 WSHSY, CDR2 SAAADI. The CDR3 region has the DNA TGCGCCAGCAGGACCTTAGGCAGCATGAACACTGAAGCTTTCTTT. It is translated as CASRTLGSMNTEAFF.

The CDR3 sequence: CASSLSVGGNTGELFF. The DNA for the CDR3 is TGTGCCAGCAGCTTATCCGTGGGGGGGAACACCGGGGAGCTGTTTTTT. This sequence joins TRBV7-8 and TRBJ2-2, with a possible D match to TRBD2 (6 bases). This CDR3 comprises 16 residues. The V end lost 2 bases, the J end lost 1 base, and 11 bases lay between the germline ends. Germline CDR1 is SGHVS and CDR2 is FQNEAQ.

The rearrangement joins TRBV30 to TRBJ2-3; possible D gene TRBD2, 5 bases. Germline loops: CDR1 GTSNPN, CDR2 SVGIG (reference sequence). The CDR3 extends over 14 amino acids. V was cut by 4 bases and J by 4 bases, with 15 bases left in between. The CDR3 sequence is CAWTVTGTSDTQYF. Written as DNA, the CDR3 is TGTGCCTGGACCGTGACGGGAACTTCAGATACGCAGTATTTT.

This clone was observed a few times. The rearrangement joins TRBV6-5 to TRBJ1-2, with a weak D call TRBD1 (5 bases). This CDR3 is built from 11 residues. V was shortened by 9 bases and J by 4 bases, with 9 bases between the two germline ends. Germline CDR1 reads MNHEY; CDR2 reads SVGAGI. This CDR3 reads CASGGTYGYTF. The CDR3 coding sequence is TGTGCCAGTGGGGGAACCTATGGCTACACCTTC.

The chain combines TRBV11-2 with TRBJ1-5; 10 nucleotides line up with TRBD1. Trimming took 3 bases from V and 7 from J; bases not matched to a gene: 6. CDR1 is SGHAT, CDR2 FQNNGV, per germline. The CDR3 contains 15 residues. CDR3 region: CASSFRGTGEQPQHF. In DNA form, the CDR3 reads TGTGCCAGCAGCTTCCGTGGGACAGGGGAACAGCCCCAGCATTTT.

This clone was picked up a small number of times. V usage is TRBV4-1 and J usage is TRBJ2-7, with no clear D. Trimming pared 4 bases from V and 5 bases from J, leaving 21 bases between. CDR3 length equals 16 residues. Germline V gene lookup returns CDR1 MGHRA and CDR2 YSYEKL. The CDR3 protein is CASSRGRAFNPHEQYF. CDR3 bases: TGCGCCAGCAGCCGGGGTAGGGCGTTTAATCCCCACGAGCAGTACTTC.

The V gene is TRBV2, the J gene TRBJ2-5, with TRBD2 matching over 10 bases. Trimming took 0 bases from V and 0 from J; bases not matched to a gene: 1. Germline V gene sequence: CDR1 SNHLY, CDR2 FYNNEI. The CDR3 is made up of 16 amino acids. CDR3 nucleotide sequence: TGTGCCAGCAGTGAAGCTAGCGGGGGGAACCAAGAGACCCAGTACTTC. Its translation is CASSEASGGNQETQYF.

This chain uses TRBV7-2 with TRBJ1-6, with 9 bases aligning to TRBD1. CDR1 is SGHTA and CDR2 is FQGNSA in the germline V gene. This CDR3 comprises 16 residues. V trimming: 3 bases; J trimming: 10 bases; junction bases outside the gene matches: 10. Written as DNA, the CDR3 is TGTGCCAGCAGCTTGTGGGCCGGGACAGGGTTCTCACCCCTCCACTTT. Amino acid sequence: CASSLWAGTGFSPLHF. Full variable domain (outside the CDR3, taken from reference TRBV7-2 and TRBJ1-6): GAGVSQSPSNKVTEKGKDVELRCDPISGHTALYWYRQSLGQGLEFLIYFQGNSAPDKSGLPSDRFSAERTGGSVSTLTIQRTQQEDSAVYLCASSLWAGTGFSPLHFGNGTRLTVT.

CDR3 loop: CASSDGTKGSSYEQYF. The CDR3 bases are TGTGCCAGCAGTGACGGGACCAAAGGTAGTAGTTACGAGCAGTACTTC. The chain employs TRBV25-1 and TRBJ2-7; either TRBD1 or TRBD2 may supply D (5 bases each). The CDR3 sequence is 16 residues long. Germline values: CDR1 MGHDK, CDR2 SYGVNS. V dropped 3 bases and J dropped 4 bases, with 19 bases sitting between them.

The chain couples TRBV6-1 to TRBJ2-3, with a tentative D call TRBD2 (5 bases). Trimming took 7 bases from V and 5 from J, leaving 19 bases between them. CDR1 and CDR2 from the germline V gene are MNHNS and SASEGT. CDR3 length: 15 residues. CDR3 protein: CASTRFGGSGDTQYF. DNA for the CDR3: TGTGCCAGCACCCGCTTTGGTGGCAGCGGAGATACGCAGTATTTT.

The chain is built from TRBV6-6 and TRBJ2-3; 9 bases map to TRBD2. The trim removed 4 bases at V and 3 bases at J, leaving 8 bases unmatched. The CDR3 runs 16 residues. CDR1 is MNHNY and CDR2 is SVGAGI in the germline V gene (reference sequence). The CDR3 DNA reads as TGTGCCAGCAGTTTAGGCCGCAGCGGGGGGACAGATACGCAGTATTTT. Translation: CASSLGRSGGTDTQYF.

There are a few counts of this clone. The same CDR3 also results from other DNA sequences found in this sample. The V and J genes are TRBV30 and TRBJ1-1; D remains ambiguous. Germline V gives CDR1 GTSNPN, CDR2 SVGIG (reference sequence). Trimming left V 0 bases short and J 2 bases short, with 7 bases between. The CDR3 sequence is 13 residues long. The chain's CDR3 is CAWSVQGNTEAFF. Here the CDR3 DNA reads TGTGCCTGGAGTGTACAAGGAAACACTGAAGCTTTCTTT.

The genes are TRBV2 and TRBJ2-3; D might be TRBD1 or TRBD2, each matching 5 bases. CDR1 SNHLY and CDR2 FYNNEI come from the germline V gene. This CDR3 is built from 13 residues. Trimming left V 6 bases short and J 4 bases short, with 11 bases between. The CDR3 sequence: CASRFRGSDTQYF. The CDR3 bases are TGTGCCAGCAGATTTCGGGGCTCAGATACGCAGTATTTT.

DNA for the CDR3: TGTGCCAGTACTACGGGACAGGGGATTTCTGAAGCTTTCTTT. This sequence encodes CASTTGQGISEAFF. The chain carries TRBV28 and TRBJ1-1; 10 nucleotides match TRBD1. V lost 9 bases and J lost 6; bases outside the gene matches: 10. This CDR3 contains 14 residues. Germline CDR1 MDHEN, CDR2 SYDVKM. Supplemented by reference TRBV28 and TRBJ1-1, the full variable domain reads DVKVTQSSRYLVKRTGEKVFLECVQDMDHENMFWYRQDPGLGLRLIYFSYDVKMKEKGDIPEGYSVSREKKERFSLILESASTNQTSMYLCASTTGQGISEAFFGQGTRLTVV.

The chain has TRBV5-5 and TRBJ2-7, with 11 bases lining up with TRBD1. Germline loops: CDR1 SGHKS, CDR2 YYEKEE (reference sequence). V lost 4 bases, J lost 5 bases, and 11 bases stayed unmatched. The CDR3 totals 16 residues. Written as DNA, the CDR3 is TGTGCCAGCAGCCCTTACGGACAGGGGGCGGGTAACGAGCAGTACTTC. This gives the protein CASSPYGQGAGNEQYF.

This sequence joins TRBV7-2 and TRBJ1-1; D remains ambiguous. V lost 1 base to trimming and J lost 4 bases, with 10 bases between them. The CDR3 length is 14 residues. The germline gives CDR1 SGHTA, CDR2 FQGNSA. DNA of the CDR3: TGTGCCAGCAGCTTAGTTAGGTCTATCACTGAAGCTTTCTTT. Translation: CASSLVRSITEAFF.

This clone was seen a single time. This chain links TRBV28 with TRBJ1-5; D possibly corresponds to TRBD1 (6 bases). CDR3 length: 15 residues. The V gene lost 8 bases and the J gene lost 1 base, with 15 bases spanning the gap. Germline assignment: CDR1 MDHEN and CDR2 SYDVKM. The CDR3 bases are TGTGCCAGCCGCCGGGTAACAGGGAGCAATCAGCCCCAGCATTTT. As protein: CASRRVTGSNQPQHF.

This clone occurred a few times. The chain carries TRBV7-2 and TRBJ2-3, with 8 bases identical to TRBD2. This CDR3 has 15 residues. The germline CDR1 and CDR2 sequences are SGHTA and FQGNSA. The V segment lost 2 bases and the J segment 6 bases; nucleotides outside the gene matches: 7. CDR3 residues: CASSLNTGGADTQYF. CDR3 sequence (DNA): TGTGCCAGCAGCTTAAATACCGGGGGGGCGGATACGCAGTATTTT. The variable domain in full, with the rest retrieved from reference TRBV7-2 and TRBJ2-3, is GAGVSQSPSNKVTEKGKDVELRCDPISGHTALYWYRQSLGQGLEFLIYFQGNSAPDKSGLPSDRFSAERTGGSVSTLTIQRTQQEDSAVYLCASSLNTGGADTQYFGPGTRLTVL.

In this sample, this clone turned up a few times. The rearrangement links TRBV4-2 to TRBJ2-7, with D uncertain. Per the germline V gene, CDR1 is LGHNA and CDR2 is YNFKEQ. The V and J ends lost 4 bases and 8 bases respectively, with 9 bases between them. The CDR3 covers 11 residues. In nucleotides, the CDR3 is TGTGCCAGCAGCCGAGAACAACAGCAGTACTTC. Translation gives CASSREQQQYF.

The V call is TRBV10-3, the J call TRBJ1-5; D is ambiguous. CDR3 length equals 15 residues. Per the germline V gene, CDR1 is ENHRY and CDR2 is SYGVKD. Trimming stripped 0 bases from V and 6 bases from J, with 12 bases between. CDR3 bases: TGTGCCATCAGTGAGTCAGGGCGGGTAGGTCAGCCCCAGCATTTT. Residues: CAISESGRVGQPQHF.